This T cell receptor beta chain is from a study of blood T cell repertoires in COVID-19. Clones were sequenced by immunoSEQ multiplex PCR, and TCRdb holds only the in-frame ones, with some missing. The sample holds 310,000 or so clones, about 87% seen once. In germline, CDR1 is SNHLY, CDR2 FYNNEI. The ends were cut back, 2 bases at V and 5 bases at J, with 9 bases in the middle. This CDR3 has 13 amino acids. The material sequenced was peripheral blood. This receptor was obtained from a man aged 25-40 years with COVID-19, enrolled during active disease. V is TRBV2 and J is TRBJ1-1; D not certain. The CDR3 bases are TGTGCCAGCAGTGAAAGGACTCAAACTGAAGCTTTCTTT. Its translation is CASSERTQTEAFF.